This T cell receptor beta chain was documented in a study of blood T cell repertoires in COVID-19. As for the study in general: Sample material is recorded as cDNA or gDNA derived from T cells, B-cell-depleted T cells, or PBMCs.

This clone occurred a few times. The data were produced by immunoSEQ multiplex PCR, yet TCRdb's version contains in-frame clones alone and is incomplete. The table includes 120,000 to 150,000 clones, about 87% detected once. The V and J ends lost 0 bases and 1 base respectively, with 11 bases between them. In germline, CDR1 is LGHNA, CDR2 YNFKEQ. The CDR3 is 16 amino acids. This TCR was recovered from a man aged 45-65 years who had recovered from COVID-19. The chain combines TRBV4-2 with TRBJ2-3; TRBD1 is a possible D gene (6 bases). Source material: peripheral blood. CDR3 DNA sequence: TGTGCCAGCAGCCAAGAGGGACAAGAACGCACAGATACGCAGTATTTT. It codes for CASSQEGQERTDTQYF.